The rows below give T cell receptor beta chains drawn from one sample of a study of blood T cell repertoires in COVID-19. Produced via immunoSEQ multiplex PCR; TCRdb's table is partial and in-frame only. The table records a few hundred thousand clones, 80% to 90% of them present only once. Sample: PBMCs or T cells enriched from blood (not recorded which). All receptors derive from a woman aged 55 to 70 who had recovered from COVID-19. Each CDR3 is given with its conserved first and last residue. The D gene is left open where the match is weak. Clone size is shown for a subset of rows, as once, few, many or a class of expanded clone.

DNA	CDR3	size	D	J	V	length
TGCGCCAGCAGCGTGGGACAGGGGTGGAACGAGCAGTACTTC	CASSVGQGWNEQYF	NA	TRBD1	TRBJ2-7	TRBV5-1	14
TGTGCCAGCAGCCTAGCGCTACAGGGGTTAATCCACGAGCAGTACTTC	CASSLALQGLIHEQYF	once	NA	TRBJ2-7	TRBV13	16
TGCAGCGTTGAAAATGCCCGCGGACTGCGTAACTATGGCTACACCTTC	CSVENARGLRNYGYTF	NA	NA	TRBJ1-2	TRBV29-1	16
TGTGCCAGCAGGCCCCCGGGACAGGGCTACGAGCAGTACTTC	CASRPPGQGYEQYF	NA	TRBD1	TRBJ2-7	TRBV6-5	14
TGTGCCACCAGCAAAGGACTAGCGGGGGGGACAGATACGCAGTATTTT	CATSKGLAGGTDTQYF	NA	TRBD2	TRBJ2-3	TRBV15	16
TGTGCCAGCAGCCAAACACAGGGAAGAGGCTATGGCTACACCTTC	CASSQTQGRGYGYTF	NA	NA	TRBJ1-2	TRBV3-1/TRBV3-2	15
TGCAGCGTTGATTTGACAGGGGTGGGGGAAAAACTGTTTTTT	CSVDLTGVGEKLFF	NA	TRBD1	TRBJ1-4	TRBV29-1	14
TGTGCCAGCAGTCGACCGGGACAGCCTAATGAAAAACTGTTTTTT	CASSRPGQPNEKLFF	NA	TRBD1	TRBJ1-4	TRBV7-9	15
TGTGCCAGCAGTCCAGACAGGGGGCGGGAGGATACGCAGTATTTT	CASSPDRGREDTQYF	NA	TRBD1	TRBJ2-3	TRBV2	15
TGTGCCAGCAGCTTGGCGGGGTCTGAAGCTTTCTTT	CASSLAGSEAFF	once	NA	TRBJ1-1	TRBV5-4	12
TGCGCCAGCAGCTTGGGGGCAGGGCGCACTGAAGCTTTCTTT	CASSLGAGRTEAFF	NA	NA	TRBJ1-1	TRBV5-1	14
TGTGCCAGCAGCCAGGACAGGGCTCAGCCCCAGCATTTT	CASSQDRAQPQHF	NA	TRBD1	TRBJ1-5	TRBV3-1/TRBV3-2	13
TGCGCCAGCAGCATTCAAGGACAGGGCGGGAACACTGAAGCTTTCTTT	CASSIQGQGGNTEAFF	NA	TRBD1	TRBJ1-1	TRBV5-1	16
TGTGCCAGCAGCTCTCACGGGGACAGGGGCCGCGGGGCACCGGGGGAGCTGTTTTTT	CASSSHGDRGRGAPGELFF	once	TRBD1	TRBJ2-2	TRBV7-8	19
TGTGCCAGTAGTATTACAGGGGGCAGGGGCGGCTACACCTTC	CASSITGGRGGYTF	NA	TRBD1	TRBJ1-2	TRBV19	14
TGTGCCAGCAGCTTGAGAGGGGAGGGGGAAAAACTGTTTTTT	CASSLRGEGEKLFF	NA	NA	TRBJ1-4	TRBV11-2	14
TGTGCCAGTAGTCCTACCAACGTCCTGAACACTGAAGCTTTCTTT	CASSPTNVLNTEAFF	NA	NA	TRBJ1-1	TRBV19	15
TGCAGCGCCGCGACAGGAATGAACACTGAAGCTTTCTTT	CSAATGMNTEAFF	NA	NA	TRBJ1-1	TRBV29-1	13
TGTGCCAGCAACCCGGGGGCGGGAGGCACTGAAGCTTTCTTT	CASNPGAGGTEAFF	few	NA	TRBJ1-1	TRBV5-8	14
TGCGCCAGCAGCTTGGCCGGGCAGGGGCGAGAAAAACTGTTTTTT	CASSLAGQGREKLFF	NA	NA	TRBJ1-4	TRBV5-1	15
TGTGCCAGCAGTGAAGAGACAATTTATCAGCCCCAGCATTTT	CASSEETIYQPQHF	NA	NA	TRBJ1-5	TRBV2	14
TGTGCCAGCAGCCCCCGACAGGGCGGCCAGCCCCAGCATTTT	CASSPRQGGQPQHF	NA	TRBD1	TRBJ1-5	TRBV3-1/TRBV3-2	14
TGCGCCAGCAGTGAGTCGGGGGGAGGCTATGGCTACACCTTC	CASSESGGGYGYTF	NA	NA	TRBJ1-2	TRBV10-2	14
TGTGCCAGCAGCCAAGCGGGTTTGCGGAACACTGAAGCTTTCTTT	CASSQAGLRNTEAFF	NA	NA	TRBJ1-1	TRBV3-1/TRBV3-2	15
TGTGCCATCGCCGGGACCTACGAGCAGTACTTC	CAIAGTYEQYF	NA	NA	TRBJ2-7	TRBV10-3	11
TGCGCCAGCAGCTCCGTTTCGGGGGGGCCCTACGAGCAGTACTTC	CASSSVSGGPYEQYF	NA	TRBD2	TRBJ2-7	TRBV5-1	15
TGTGCCAGCAGGGCGGACAGGGTGTGGACCGGGGAGCTGTTTTTT	CASRADRVWTGELFF	once	TRBD1	TRBJ2-2	TRBV6-5	15
TGTGCCAGCTCACCATCGGGTGGAGAGTCACCCCTCCACTTT	CASSPSGGESPLHF	NA	NA	TRBJ1-6	TRBV18	14
TGTGCCAGTAGTATCGCCCGGAGTGAAGCTTTCTTT	CASSIARSEAFF	NA	NA	TRBJ1-1	TRBV19	12